A selection of T cell receptor beta chains follows, all from one sample in a study of blood T cell repertoires in COVID-19. Sequenced by immunoSEQ multiplex PCR; TCRdb stores in-frame clones only, minus some. The sample has 200,000 to 300,000 clones; around 84% are singletons. Specimen: peripheral blood. These receptors came from a man between 60 and 75 years old with acute or convalescent COVID-19. CDR3s include the opening cysteine and the closing phenylalanine or tryptophan. D genes are given only for firm matches. Clone sizes are given selectively: once, few, many, or a class where the clone is expanded.

size | D | length | J | V | CDR3 | DNA
. | . | 15 | TRBJ2-1 | TRBV27 | CATLRTRGATGEQFF | TGTGCCACCCTACGGACCCGGGGGGCGACAGGTGAGCAGTTCTTC
. | TRBD2 | 15 | TRBJ2-1 | TRBV2 | CASSERTSGNNEQFF | TGTGCCAGCAGTGAAAGGACTAGCGGGAACAATGAGCAGTTCTTC
. | . | 16 | TRBJ1-2 | TRBV5-6 | CASSLIFENSLYGYTF | TGTGCCAGCAGCTTAATATTTGAGAACAGCCTTTATGGCTACACCTTC
. | . | 13 | TRBJ1-6 | TRBV7-3 | CASSSDTFSPLHF | TGTGCCAGCAGCTCAGACACCTTTTCACCCCTCCACTTT
. | TRBD2 | 17 | TRBJ2-1 | TRBV28 | CASSRLAGESSYNEQFF | TGTGCCAGCAGTCGACTAGCGGGAGAGTCCTCCTACAATGAGCAGTTCTTC
. | TRBD2 | 18 | TRBJ2-7 | TRBV9 | CASSGGVPTSGGRGEQYF | TGTGCCAGCAGCGGAGGCGTACCGACTAGCGGGGGCCGGGGGGAGCAGTACTTC
. | . | 11 | TRBJ2-3 | TRBV12-3/TRBV12-4 | CASSLRYGLLF | TGTGCCAGCAGTTTACGGTATGGGCTACTTTTT
. | . | 14 | TRBJ1-1 | TRBV6-2/TRBV6-3 | CASSYSMGSTEAFF | TGTGCCAGCAGTTACTCGATGGGGAGCACTGAAGCTTTCTTT
. | . | 18 | TRBJ1-5 | TRBV5-1 | CASSLTFQDDSGNQPQHF | TGCGCCAGCAGCTTGACATTCCAAGATGACAGTGGGAATCAGCCCCAGCATTTT
. | TRBD1 | 15 | TRBJ2-1 | TRBV3-1/TRBV3-2 | CASSQWGTGQNEQFF | TGTGCCAGCAGCCAATGGGGGACAGGGCAAAATGAGCAGTTCTTC
. | . | 13 | TRBJ2-3 | TRBV12-3/TRBV12-4 | CASSQGLLDTQYF | TGTGCCAGCAGCCAAGGACTGTTGGATACGCAGTATTTT
. | . | 13 | TRBJ1-1 | TRBV5-1 | CASSTQGSTEAFF | TGCGCCAGCAGTACGCAGGGGTCCACTGAAGCTTTCTTT
. | TRBD2 | 14 | TRBJ2-1 | TRBV15 | CATSATSGYNEQFF | TGTGCCACCAGCGCGACTAGCGGTTACAATGAGCAGTTCTTC
. | TRBD2 | 14 | TRBJ2-1 | TRBV6-2/TRBV6-3 | CASSTGTSANEQFF | TGTGCCAGCAGTACCGGGACTAGCGCCAATGAGCAGTTCTTC
once | . | 16 | TRBJ1-1 | TRBV19 | CASTTREGVMNTEAFF | TGTGCCAGCACCACAAGAGAGGGGGTCATGAACACTGAAGCTTTCTTT
few | . | 12 | TRBJ1-2 | TRBV11-2 | CASSLHAGGYTF | TGTGCCAGCAGCTTACATGCGGGTGGCTACACCTTC
. | TRBD1 | 14 | TRBJ1-3 | TRBV2 | CASRVQGVRNTIYF | TGTGCCAGCAGGGTACAGGGGGTTAGAAACACCATATATTTT
. | . | 15 | TRBJ1-2 | TRBV6-5 | CASSYGTEVDYGYTF | TGTGCCAGCAGTTACGGCACGGAGGTAGACTATGGCTACACCTTC
few | TRBD1 | 14 | TRBJ1-1 | TRBV5-1 | CASSLAVGGSEAFF | TGCGCCAGCAGCTTGGCCGTAGGGGGCTCTGAAGCTTTCTTT
. | . | 14 | TRBJ1-1 | TRBV18 | CASSPQGQYTEAFF | TGTGCCAGCTCACCACAAGGACAGTACACTGAAGCTTTCTTT
. | . | 14 | TRBJ1-1 | TRBV7-9 | CASSLGQANTEAFF | TGTGCCAGCAGCTTAGGACAGGCGAACACTGAAGCTTTCTTT
. | TRBD2 | 16 | TRBJ2-1 | TRBV10-3 | CAISEGAGAGFNEQFF | TGTGCCATCAGTGAGGGGGCGGGAGCGGGCTTCAATGAGCAGTTCTTC
. | . | 16 | TRBJ1-1 | TRBV28 | CASGPPETPVYTEAFF | TGTGCCAGCGGGCCACCCGAGACACCCGTCTACACTGAAGCTTTCTTT
. | . | 14 | TRBJ2-1 | TRBV28 | CASSRGGSYNEQFF | TGTGCCAGCTCTAGGGGGGGGTCCTACAATGAGCAGTTCTTC
. | TRBD1 | 15 | TRBJ1-1 | TRBV18 | CASSLGTGPNTEAFF | TGTGCCAGCTCCCTAGGGACAGGGCCGAACACTGAAGCTTTCTTT
. | . | 14 | TRBJ2-2 | TRBV9 | CASSVAGYTGELFF | TGTGCCAGCAGCGTAGCAGGATACACCGGGGAGCTGTTTTTT
. | . | 15 | TRBJ1-5 | TRBV19 | CASRDTWASNQPQHF | TGTGCCAGCAGGGACACCTGGGCTAGCAATCAGCCCCAGCATTTT
. | TRBD2 | 15 | TRBJ2-5 | TRBV9 | CASSVVPSGQETQYF | TGTGCCAGCAGCGTAGTGCCTAGCGGGCAAGAGACCCAGTACTTC
many | . | 10 | TRBJ2-1 | TRBV20-1 | CSARGRPVVF | TGCAGTGCTAGGGGCAGGCCTGTGGTCTTC
. | TRBD2 | 19 | TRBJ2-2 | TRBV11-3 | CASSRGASGRRMNTGELFF | TGTGCCAGCAGCAGGGGGGCTAGCGGGCGGCGCATGAACACCGGGGAGCTGTTTTTT
. | . | 22 | TRBJ2-4 | TRBV6-4 | CASSDSGFGALKSALAKNIQYF | TGTGCCAGCAGTGACTCAGGCTTTGGAGCTTTAAAATCTGCCCTAGCCAAAAACATTCAGTACTTC
. | . | 18 | TRBJ2-3 | TRBV11-2 | CASSPERASASSTDTQYF | TGTGCCAGCAGCCCAGAAAGGGCTAGCGCATCTAGCACAGATACGCAGTATTTT
. | TRBD2 | 16 | TRBJ2-1 | TRBV4-1 | CASSQEGLAGYNEQFF | TGCGCCAGCAGCCAAGAAGGGCTAGCGGGTTACAATGAGCAGTTCTTC
once | . | 13 | TRBJ1-2 | TRBV7-2 | CASSPGTRPGYTF | TGTGCCAGCAGTCCCGGGACACGTCCCGGCTACACCTTC
. | TRBD1 | 16 | TRBJ1-5 | TRBV19 | CASRAPDRGGNQPQHF | TGTGCCAGTAGGGCCCCGGACAGGGGGGGCAATCAGCCCCAGCATTTT
. | TRBD1 | 17 | TRBJ2-6 | TRBV28 | CASSSDRGSSGANVLTF | TGTGCCAGCAGTTCGGACAGGGGTAGCTCTGGGGCCAACGTCCTGACTTTC
once | TRBD2 | 17 | TRBJ2-3 | TRBV9 | CASSAQGLAGVMDTQYF | TGTGCCAGCAGCGCCCAGGGACTAGCGGGAGTCATGGATACGCAGTATTTT
. | TRBD1 | 19 | TRBJ1-5 | TRBV11-3 | CASSLGQGQGAGGNQPQHF | TGTGCCAGCAGCCTGGGTCAGGGACAGGGGGCAGGGGGCAATCAGCCCCAGCATTTT
. | TRBD1 | 15 | TRBJ1-1 | TRBV28 | CASSFHGTANTEAFF | TGTGCCAGCAGTTTTCATGGGACAGCCAACACTGAAGCTTTCTTT
. | TRBD2 | 15 | TRBJ2-7 | TRBV7-9 | CASSYRAGGLNEQYF | TGTGCCAGCAGCTATAGAGCGGGAGGTCTCAACGAGCAGTACTTC
few | . | 12 | TRBJ2-5 | TRBV7-2 | CASKAPRGTQYF | TGTGCCAGCAAGGCCCCTCGGGGGACCCAGTACTTC
. | . | 13 | TRBJ1-2 | TRBV5-1 | CASSLGGQGGYTF | TGCGCCAGCAGCTTGGGCGGACAAGGTGGCTACACCTTC
once | . | 14 | TRBJ2-1 | TRBV3-1/TRBV3-2 | CASSQGTAYNEQFF | TGTGCCAGCAGCCAAGGGACAGCATACAATGAGCAGTTCTTC
few | TRBD1 | 16 | TRBJ1-6 | TRBV28 | CASSDLRTGNNSPLHF | TGTGCCAGCAGTGACCTCAGGACAGGAAATAATTCACCCCTCCACTTT
once | TRBD2 | 18 | TRBJ2-7 | TRBV5-4 | CASSFTLGTSGFPYEQYF | TGTGCCAGCAGCTTTACTCTCGGGACTAGCGGGTTTCCCTACGAGCAGTACTTC
. | . | 12 | TRBJ2-1 | TRBV6-5 | CASTAQNNEQFF | TGTGCCAGCACCGCCCAGAACAATGAGCAGTTCTTC
once | . | 14 | TRBJ1-1 | TRBV2 | CASSSTGPLPEAFF | TGTGCCAGCAGTTCAACAGGGCCATTACCTGAAGCTTTCTTT
. | . | 16 | TRBJ1-2 | TRBV7-9 | CASSRARQGARLGYTF | TGTGCCAGCAGCCGCGCGAGACAAGGGGCTCGTCTGGGCTACACCTTC
. | TRBD1 | 15 | TRBJ1-2 | TRBV6-5 | CASSYQGQPNYGYTF | TGTGCCAGCAGTTACCAGGGACAGCCTAACTATGGCTACACCTTC
. | TRBD1 | 13 | TRBJ1-5 | TRBV28 | CASRTGGGQPQHF | TGTGCCAGCAGGACAGGGGGAGGTCAGCCCCAGCATTTT
few | . | 16 | TRBJ2-2 | TRBV7-9 | CASSLGTGQDTGELFF | TGTGCCAGCAGCTTAGGAACCGGACAAGACACCGGGGAGCTGTTTTTT
. | . | 13 | TRBJ2-5 | TRBV5-6 | CASIHRDQETQYF | TGTGCCAGCATTCACAGAGACCAAGAGACCCAGTACTTC
. | TRBD2 | 12 | TRBJ2-7 | TRBV6-4 | CASSDREGEQYF | TGTGCCAGCAGTGACAGGGAGGGGGAGCAGTACTTC
. | TRBD2 | 13 | TRBJ2-7 | TRBV5-1 | CASSVGGANEQYF | TGCGCCAGCAGCGTCGGGGGGGCCAACGAGCAGTACTTC
. | . | 13 | TRBJ1-2 | TRBV2 | CASSEGPRHGYTF | TGTGCCAGCAGTGAAGGGCCAAGACACGGCTACACCTTC
. | TRBD2 | 14 | TRBJ2-7 | TRBV28 | CASSLAGGRYEQYF | TGTGCCAGCAGTCTAGCGGGAGGGCGATACGAGCAGTACTTC
. | TRBD1 | 16 | TRBJ2-2 | TRBV5-1 | CASSLSGQGGAGELFF | TGCGCCAGCAGCTTGAGTGGACAGGGGGGAGCCGGGGAGCTGTTTTTT
. | TRBD2 | 17 | TRBJ2-3 | TRBV3-1/TRBV3-2 | CASSVWGASGRTDTQYF | TGTGCCAGCAGCGTTTGGGGGGCTAGCGGGAGGACAGATACGCAGTATTTT
. | TRBD2 | 16 | TRBJ2-3 | TRBV5-3 | CARSLLAGSFTDTQYF | TGTGCCAGAAGCCTACTAGCGGGGTCTTTCACAGATACGCAGTATTTT
. | . | 15 | TRBJ1-2 | TRBV6-5 | CASSSRGTRNYGYTF | TGTGCCAGCAGTTCAAGGGGAACCCGAAACTATGGCTACACCTTC